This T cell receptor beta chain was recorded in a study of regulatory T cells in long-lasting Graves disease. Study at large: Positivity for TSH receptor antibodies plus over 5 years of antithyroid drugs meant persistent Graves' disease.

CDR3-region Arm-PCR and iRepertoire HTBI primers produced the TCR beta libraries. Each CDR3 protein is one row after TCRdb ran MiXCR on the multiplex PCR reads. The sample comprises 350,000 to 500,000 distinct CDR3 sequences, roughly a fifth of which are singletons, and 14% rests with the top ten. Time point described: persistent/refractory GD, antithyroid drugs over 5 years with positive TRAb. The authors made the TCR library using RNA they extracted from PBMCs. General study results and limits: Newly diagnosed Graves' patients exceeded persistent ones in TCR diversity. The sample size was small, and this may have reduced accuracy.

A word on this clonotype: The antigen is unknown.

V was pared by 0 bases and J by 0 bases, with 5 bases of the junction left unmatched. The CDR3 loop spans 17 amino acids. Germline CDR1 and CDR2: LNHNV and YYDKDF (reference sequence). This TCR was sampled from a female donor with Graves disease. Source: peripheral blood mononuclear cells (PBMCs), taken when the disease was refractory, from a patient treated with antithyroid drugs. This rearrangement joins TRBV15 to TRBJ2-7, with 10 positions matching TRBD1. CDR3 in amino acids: CATSREMGTGDSYEQYF. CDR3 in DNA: TGTGCCACCAGCAGAGAGATGGGGACAGGGGACTCCTACGAGCAGTACTTC.